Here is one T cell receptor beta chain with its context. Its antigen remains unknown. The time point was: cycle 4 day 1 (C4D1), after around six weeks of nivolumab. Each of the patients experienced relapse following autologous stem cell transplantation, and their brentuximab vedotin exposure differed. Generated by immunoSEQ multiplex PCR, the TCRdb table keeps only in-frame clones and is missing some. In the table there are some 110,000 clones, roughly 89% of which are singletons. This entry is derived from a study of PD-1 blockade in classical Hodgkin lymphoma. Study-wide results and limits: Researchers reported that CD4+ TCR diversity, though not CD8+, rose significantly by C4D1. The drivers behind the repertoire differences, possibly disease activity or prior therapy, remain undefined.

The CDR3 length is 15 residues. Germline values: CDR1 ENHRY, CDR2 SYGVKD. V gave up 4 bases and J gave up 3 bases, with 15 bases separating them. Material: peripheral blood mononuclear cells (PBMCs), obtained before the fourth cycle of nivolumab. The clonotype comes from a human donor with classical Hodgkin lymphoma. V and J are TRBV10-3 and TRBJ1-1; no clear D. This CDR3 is CAISVMSGSDTEAFF. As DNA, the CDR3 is TGTGCCATCAGTGTAATGTCCGGTTCGGACACTGAAGCTTTCTTT.